A selection of T cell receptor beta chains follows, all from one sample in a study of blood T cell repertoires in COVID-19. The protocol was immunoSEQ multiplex PCR, while the TCRdb copy is restricted to in-frame clones and leaves out a portion. Found here are about 160,000 clones, roughly 90% of them singletons; the top ten hold 4.5% to 5%. The specimen sequenced was peripheral blood. These receptors came from a man younger than 40 with COVID-19, enrolled during active disease. The CDR3 runs from the conserved cysteine through the conserved F or W. The D gene is left open where the match is weak. Not all rows give a size; the values are once, few, many and, for expanded clones, a class.

clone_size,j_call,v_call,cdr3_length,d_call,cdr3_nt,cdr3_aa
NA,TRBJ1-1,TRBV7-3,15,NA,TGTGCCAGCAGCCCCGCTCCGACAGAGAACACTGAAGCTTTCTTT,CASSPAPTENTEAFF
NA,TRBJ1-3,TRBV7-2,15,TRBD1,TGTGCCAGCAGCTCGGGACAGTTATTTGGAAACACCATATATTTT,CASSSGQLFGNTIYF
few,TRBJ2-1,TRBV5-4,15,TRBD1,TGTGCCAGCAGCCCCCGGACAGGGGACTACAATGAGCAGTTCTTC,CASSPRTGDYNEQFF
NA,TRBJ2-2,TRBV19,16,TRBD2,TGTGCCAGTAGAGCCGGCGGGGGACCGAACACCGGGGAGCTGTTTTTT,CASRAGGGPNTGELFF
NA,TRBJ1-6,TRBV4-3,17,NA,TGCGCCAGCAGCCAAGGTATTGGCCAGGGCATTAATTCACCCCTCCACTTT,CASSQGIGQGINSPLHF
NA,TRBJ2-7,TRBV6-5,12,NA,TGTGCCAGCAGTAACCTAGAGTACGAGCAGTACTTC,CASSNLEYEQYF
NA,TRBJ2-1,TRBV24-1,12,NA,TGTGCCACTAGTCGGGCCTACAATGAGCAGTTCTTC,CATSRAYNEQFF
NA,TRBJ1-5,TRBV6-2/TRBV6-3,14,NA,TGTGCCAGCAGTTACTCGGGCAATCATCAGCCCCAGCATTTT,CASSYSGNHQPQHF
NA,TRBJ2-7,TRBV6-2/TRBV6-3,13,NA,TGTGCCAGCAGCCTAGACTACAACTACGAGCAGTACTTC,CASSLDYNYEQYF
NA,TRBJ1-3,TRBV12-5,14,NA,TGTGCTAGTGCTTGGGAGGGAGCGGGAAACACCATATATTTT,CASAWEGAGNTIYF
NA,TRBJ1-5,TRBV19,15,TRBD1,TGTGCCAGTAGTACCTGGACAGGGGGCTATCAGCCCCAGCATTTT,CASSTWTGGYQPQHF
NA,TRBJ2-7,TRBV29-1,13,TRBD2,TGCAGCGTTGCGACTAGCGGGAACTACGAGCAGTACTTC,CSVATSGNYEQYF
NA,TRBJ2-1,TRBV4-1,13,TRBD1,TGCGCCAGCAGATCTCGACAGGGTAATGAGCAGTTCTTC,CASRSRQGNEQFF
NA,TRBJ2-3,TRBV7-8,15,NA,TGTGCCAGCAGCTCCCGGGGGGCAACGGGGGATACGCAGTATTTT,CASSSRGATGDTQYF
NA,TRBJ1-3,TRBV15,17,TRBD1,TGTGCCACCAGCTTGGGGGCAGGGGGCTACTCTGGAAACACCATATATTTT,CATSLGAGGYSGNTIYF
once,TRBJ2-1,TRBV4-1,19,TRBD2,TGCGCCAGCAGCAAGGCTGGCGGGAGTCCCGGGGTCACCTACAATGAGCAGTTCTTC,CASSKAGGSPGVTYNEQFF
NA,TRBJ2-3,TRBV19,14,NA,TGTGCCAGTAGTGTGGGAGCAGGCACAGATACGCAGTATTTT,CASSVGAGTDTQYF
NA,TRBJ1-2,TRBV27,12,NA,TGTGCCAGCAGTGACGGAGAACTTGGCTACACCTTC,CASSDGELGYTF
NA,TRBJ1-6,TRBV5-1,13,TRBD1,TGCGCCAGCAGCTTGGACAGGGGTTCACCCCTCCACTTT,CASSLDRGSPLHF
NA,TRBJ2-3,TRBV15,15,TRBD2,TGTGCCACCAGCACTTTAGCGGGAGGAACAGATACGCAGTATTTT,CATSTLAGGTDTQYF
NA,TRBJ2-2,TRBV6-5,14,NA,TGTGCCAGCAGCCCCCGTTATGACACCGGGGAGCTGTTTTTT,CASSPRYDTGELFF
NA,TRBJ2-1,TRBV11-2,16,TRBD1,TGTGCCAGCAGCTTAGTATACAGGGGGTCGTACAATGAGCAGTTCTTC,CASSLVYRGSYNEQFF
NA,TRBJ1-4,TRBV6-5,14,NA,TGTGCCAGCAGTCCTCAGGGGAGGGTCGAAAAACTGTTTTTT,CASSPQGRVEKLFF
NA,TRBJ1-2,TRBV19,14,TRBD1,TGTGCCAGTAGACCGGACAGGGTTGGATATGGCTACACCTTC,CASRPDRVGYGYTF
NA,TRBJ2-4,TRBV6-2/TRBV6-3,11,NA,TGTGCCAGCAGCCCCGGGGGCATTCAGTACTTC,CASSPGGIQYF
NA,TRBJ2-3,TRBV6-5,14,TRBD1,TGTGCCAGCAGTCGGACAGGATTTACAGATACGCAGTATTTT,CASSRTGFTDTQYF
few,TRBJ1-2,TRBV5-1,15,NA,TGCGCCAGCAGCTTGGGACCAGGAACTAACTATGGCTACACCTTC,CASSLGPGTNYGYTF
NA,TRBJ1-1,TRBV7-9,13,NA,TGTGCCAGCAGTATCCAGGTGAACACTGAAGCTTTCTTT,CASSIQVNTEAFF
once,TRBJ1-5,TRBV6-4,19,TRBD1,TGTGCCAGCAGTGACTGCCGACACTCGGGGACAGGGGGTTATCAGCCCCAGCATTTT,CASSDCRHSGTGGYQPQHF
NA,TRBJ2-1,TRBV5-4,18,TRBD1,TGTGCCAGCAGCCGTCCCGGGACAGGGAAGAGCTCCTACAATGAGCAGTTCTTC,CASSRPGTGKSSYNEQFF
NA,TRBJ2-1,TRBV3-1/TRBV3-2,16,TRBD2,TGTGCCAGCAGCCGGTCGGGACTAGCGGGAGGGTATGAGCAGTTCTTC,CASSRSGLAGGYEQFF
NA,TRBJ1-1,TRBV29-1,14,NA,TGCAGCGTTCGTGCGGGCGGGATGAACACTGAAGCTTTCTTT,CSVRAGGMNTEAFF
NA,TRBJ2-1,TRBV15,13,NA,TGTGCCACCAGCAAGACTGGATCCCGAGAGCAGTTCTTC,CATSKTGSREQFF
NA,TRBJ1-2,TRBV5-1,13,NA,TGCGCCAGCAGCTTGGGGGCAGAAAGCGGCTACACCTTC,CASSLGAESGYTF
once,TRBJ1-6,TRBV24-1,15,NA,TGTGCCACCAGTGATTTCGCGGGGGGCCGTTCACCCCTCCACTTT,CATSDFAGGRSPLHF
NA,TRBJ2-1,TRBV12-5,15,NA,TGTGCTAGTGGTTTGCGGTCACTCTCCTACAATGAGCAGTTCTTC,CASGLRSLSYNEQFF
NA,TRBJ1-3,TRBV7-9,15,TRBD1,TGTGCCAGCACCCCCAGGGGGGCGGAAGGAAACACCATATATTTT,CASTPRGAEGNTIYF
NA,TRBJ2-1,TRBV19,16,TRBD2,TGTGCCAGTAGTCGGACTAGCGGGACACCGTACAATGAGCAGTTCTTC,CASSRTSGTPYNEQFF
NA,TRBJ1-2,TRBV30,12,NA,TGTGCCTGGAGTTCGGGTAGTTACGGCTACACCTTC,CAWSSGSYGYTF
NA,TRBJ1-3,TRBV28,16,NA,TGTGCCACCCAGCCTCGGGGGGGCTGGAGTGGAAACACCATATATTTT,CATQPRGGWSGNTIYF
NA,TRBJ2-1,TRBV11-2,11,NA,TGTGCCAGCAGCTTCGGACATACCCCGTTCTTC,CASSFGHTPFF
NA,TRBJ2-7,TRBV3-1/TRBV3-2,15,NA,TGTGCCAGCAGCCAAGCCCGCAGGGTCTCCTACGAGCAGTACTTC,CASSQARRVSYEQYF
once,TRBJ1-1,TRBV21-1,15,NA,TGTGCCAGCAACCCCGGGACAGGAAGGAACACTGAAGCTTTCTTT,CASNPGTGRNTEAFF
once,TRBJ1-2,TRBV19,15,NA,TGTGCCAGTAGTATAGACCCGGACAGATCGGTTGGCTACACCTTC,CASSIDPDRSVGYTF
NA,TRBJ2-1,TRBV3-1/TRBV3-2,16,TRBD2,TGTGCCAGCAGCCTACTAGCGGGAGTAAACTACAATGAGCAGTTCTTC,CASSLLAGVNYNEQFF
NA,TRBJ2-1,TRBV5-1,17,TRBD2,TGCGCCAGCAGCTTAGGAGCGGGGGGGCTAAGTAAGAATGAGCAGTTCTTC,CASSLGAGGLSKNEQFF
NA,TRBJ2-7,TRBV10-3,15,TRBD1,TGTGCCATCAGTGTCCCGAACAGGGGGCTATACGAGCAGTACTTC,CAISVPNRGLYEQYF
NA,TRBJ1-1,TRBV7-8,14,NA,TGTGCCAGCAGCTTAGAACACCCGGGCACTGAAGCTTTCTTT,CASSLEHPGTEAFF
NA,TRBJ2-2,TRBV25-1,14,TRBD1,TGTGCCAGCAGTCGACAGGGAAACACCGGGGAGCTGTTTTTT,CASSRQGNTGELFF
NA,TRBJ1-6,TRBV6-2/TRBV6-3,19,TRBD1,TGTGCCAGCAGTTATGAACCAAGGACAGGGGGCTCCTATAATTCACCCCTCCACTTT,CASSYEPRTGGSYNSPLHF
once,TRBJ1-1,TRBV28,15,TRBD1,TGTGCCAGCAGCCTAAACGGACAGGGGCACACTGAAGCTTTCTTT,CASSLNGQGHTEAFF
NA,TRBJ1-3,TRBV3-1/TRBV3-2,17,TRBD1,TGTGCCAGCAGCCAAGTCGTGGACAGGGACATGAGAAACACCATATATTTT,CASSQVVDRDMRNTIYF
NA,TRBJ2-1,TRBV6-6,13,NA,TGTGCCAGCAGCTCCGACTTCAACAATGAGCAGTTCTTC,CASSSDFNNEQFF
NA,TRBJ2-5,TRBV19,13,NA,TGTGCCAGTAGTGTTTCGGGGTCTCCCCCCCAGTACTTC,CASSVSGSPPQYF
once,TRBJ1-3,TRBV6-1,17,NA,TGTGCCAGCAGTGCCCGGGGGGGGTCCCCCTCTGGAAACACCATATATTTT,CASSARGGSPSGNTIYF
NA,TRBJ1-2,TRBV20-1,13,NA,TGCAGTGCTAGTGGGACTGGGCAAAGCGGCTACACCTTC,CSASGTGQSGYTF